The 17 T cell receptor beta chains reported below all come from one sample, sequenced in a study of blood T cells in healthy people across ages. A sample-barcoded 5' primer and a J-beta primer mix were used in a second PCR of about 7 to 12 cycles. One entry per CDR3 protein results from TCRdb running MiXCR on the 5' RACE reads. The table has about 1.8 million distinct CDR3 sequences, about 50% seen once; the top ten hold roughly 2.1%. The source material was blood. The receptor source for this set is a woman between 40 and 50 years old in good health.

The V and J genes are TRBV4-2 and TRBJ1-5; the D gene is possibly TRBD1 (5 bases). This CDR3 spans 17 amino acids. Trimming pared 4 bases from V and 2 bases from J, leaving 18 bases between. Germline V lookup: CDR1 LGHNA, CDR2 YNFKEQ. The CDR3 spells CASSRGRGQGGNQPQHF. The CDR3 bases are TGTGCCAGCAGCCGGGGTCGCGGGCAGGGCGGCAATCAGCCCCAGCATTTT.

The V call is TRBV29-1, the J call TRBJ1-6; TRBD1 is a possible D gene (5 bases). Between the trimmed V and J ends, which lost 6 bases and 4 bases, there was a span of 10 bases. The CDR3 is 13 amino acids. Germline assignment: CDR1 SQVTM and CDR2 ANQGSEA. The CDR3 DNA sequence: TGCAGCGTAGGGACGTCGTATAATTCACCCCTCCACTTT. Translated: CSVGTSYNSPLHF.

The table lists this clonotype with a few counts. The chain uses TRBV6-1 and TRBJ2-4, with 9 bases lining up with TRBD1. Matching the DNA end better, TRBJ2-7 makes the J call doubtful. Per germline, CDR1 MNHNS and CDR2 SASEGT. The CDR3 sequence is 16 residues long. The CDR3 bases are TGTGCCAGCAGTGCGGACAGGGGCCGCTTTAACTACGAGCAGTACTTC. Its protein product is CASSADRGRFNYEQYF.

The chain links TRBV7-3 to TRBJ2-3, with D maybe TRBD2 (5 bases). Per germline, CDR1 SGHTA and CDR2 FQGTGA. The CDR3 runs to 15 residues. V lost 2 bases and J 4 bases, leaving 13 bases between the germline ends. CDR3 residues: CASSLGLREADTQYF. CDR3 sequence (DNA): TGTGCCAGCAGCTTAGGTCTCCGGGAAGCAGATACGCAGTATTTT.

The chain has TRBV6-1 and TRBJ2-7; TRBD1 agrees at 12 bases. Germline CDR1 MNHNS, CDR2 SASEGT. V lost 4 bases to trimming and J lost 3 bases; unmatched junction nucleotides: 7. The CDR3 has 16 residues. CDR3 protein: CASSVPGTGGDYEQYF. In DNA form, the CDR3 reads TGTGCCAGCAGTGTCCCCGGGACAGGGGGCGACTACGAGCAGTACTTC.

The rearrangement links TRBV5-1 to TRBJ2-7; possibly TRBD2 for D (7 bases). There are 14 residues in the CDR3. Germline-derived CDR1 and CDR2 are SGHRS and YFSETQ. The V end was cut by 1 base, the J end by 4 bases, with 12 bases between. CDR3 coding DNA: TGCGCCAGCAGCTTGACGGGGAGGGGGTACGAGCAGTACTTC. Its protein product is CASSLTGRGYEQYF.

V usage is TRBV4-1 and J usage is TRBJ2-7; D gene unclear. The V end lost 0 bases, the J end lost 7 bases, and 13 bases lay between the germline ends. There are 14 residues in the CDR3. Per germline, CDR1 MGHRA and CDR2 YSYEKL. This CDR3 is CASSQDRLGHEQYF. In DNA, the CDR3 is TGCGCCAGCAGCCAAGATCGATTGGGTCATGAGCAGTACTTC.

The V and J genes are TRBV5-1 and TRBJ2-7; TRBD2 might be the D (6 bases). The V gene's germline CDR1 is SGHRS and CDR2 YFSETQ. The CDR3 has 14 amino acids. V was cut by 1 base and J by 7 bases, with 15 bases left in between. The CDR3 coding sequence is TGCGCCAGCAGCTTGAGTGTGGGACTTGAAGAGCAGTACTTC. Translated, it gives CASSLSVGLEEQYF.

This chain connects TRBV6-5 to TRBJ2-4, with D perhaps assigned TRBD1 or TRBD2 (5 bases each). This CDR3 contains 14 residues. Germline V gene data show CDR1 as MNHEY and CDR2 as SVGAGI. V lost 2 bases to trimming and J lost 7 bases, with 12 bases between them. The CDR3 sequence: CASSYGGPRNIQYF. The CDR3 DNA sequence: TGTGCCAGCAGTTACGGGGGTCCCAGGAACATTCAGTACTTC.

This clonotype was recorded a few times. J is TRBJ2-5 and V is TRBV25-1; D is uncertain. From germline, CDR1 is MGHDK and CDR2 SYGVNS. This CDR3 has 13 residues. Trimming took 3 bases from V and 0 from J, leaving 5 bases between them. The CDR3 DNA sequence: TGTGCCAGCAGTGACGCCGACCAAGAGACCCAGTACTTC. It yields the protein CASSDADQETQYF.

The chain employs TRBV3-1 and TRBJ2-7; 9 bases agree with TRBD1. The CDR3 length is 15 residues. Germline V lookup: CDR1 LGHDT, CDR2 YNNKEL (reference sequence). J gave up 8 bases and V 0 bases, and 8 bases lay outside the gene matches. As DNA, the CDR3 is TGTGCCAGCAGCCAAGACGCGACAGGGGGGTTCAAGCAGTACTTC. Translated: CASSQDATGGFKQYF.

The chain has TRBV7-8 and TRBJ2-3; 8 nucleotides agree with TRBD2. This CDR3 has 15 amino acids. Germline V gene sequence: CDR1 SGHVS, CDR2 FQNEAQ. V was pared by 2 bases and J by 2 bases, with 3 bases of the junction left unmatched. The CDR3 region has the DNA TGTGCCAGCAGCTTATTACTAGCGGTCACAGATACGCAGTATTTT. It translates to CASSLLLAVTDTQYF.

The chain couples TRBV12-3 or TRBV12-4 to TRBJ1-6, with TRBD1 matching 9 bases. CDR3 size: 15 residues. The ends lost 4 bases at V and 6 bases at J; junction bases unmatched: 4. The CDR3 is CASSSLTGGNSPLHF. DNA of the CDR3: TGTGCCAGCAGTTCCTTGACAGGGGGTAATTCACCCCTCCACTTT.

The rearrangement joins TRBV5-5 to TRBJ2-3; D ambiguous. Trimming removed 5 bases at V and 5 bases at J, with 9 bases between. Germline assignment: CDR1 SGHKS and CDR2 YYEKEE (reference sequence). There are 12 residues in the CDR3. CDR3 in amino acids: CASRQKQDTQYF. DNA for the CDR3: TGTGCCAGCAGACAAAAGCAAGATACGCAGTATTTT.

The chain links TRBV18 to TRBJ1-6; D not certain. The V end was cut by 3 bases, the J end by 7 bases, with 16 bases between. The germline CDR1 and CDR2 sequences are KGHSH and LQKENI. The length of the CDR3 is 16 residues. CDR3: CASSPLWRSVNSPLHF. The CDR3 DNA follows: TGTGCCAGCTCACCTCTATGGAGGAGCGTCAATTCACCCCTCCACTTT.

V is TRBV20-1 and J is TRBJ1-2, with 10 bases matching TRBD1. Germline V gene lookup returns CDR1 DFQATT and CDR2 SNEGSKA (reference sequence). Trimming took 6 bases from V and 8 from J; bases not matched to a gene: 9. The CDR3 totals 13 residues. CDR3 coding DNA: TGCAGTGCGGTCCTCGGACAGGGGGTCGGCTACACCTTC. Its protein product is CSAVLGQGVGYTF.

As to this clonotype: One end of the junction varies from germline; a read error may be responsible. The rearrangement links TRBV6-2 or TRBV6-3 to TRBJ2-3, with 14 nucleotides matching TRBD2. From germline, CDR1 is MNHEY and CDR2 SVGEGT. The CDR3 covers 17 residues. CDR3 residues: CASSPRLAGGPTDTRYF. The CDR3 nucleotides read TGTGCCAGCAGTCCGCGACTAGCGGGGGGGCCGACAGATACGCGGTATTTT.